This TCR beta chain is drawn from a study of identical twins. Unique molecular identifiers were present on cDNA, and template switching added a universal primer site. TCRdb itself ran the 5' RACE reads through MiXCR, one entry per CDR3 protein. Of over 500,000 distinct CDR3 sequences detected, under 25% appear once; the ten largest clones hold 0.91%. J lost 9 bases, V lost 3 bases, and 17 bases had no gene match. Germline V gene lookup returns CDR1 GTSNPN and CDR2 SVGIG (reference sequence). The CDR3 has 16 residues. Only a few counts were recorded for this clonotype. These data were also filed under a second study, of T cells expressing NK-cell markers. From that report: Serological testing identified seven of the eight sequenced donors as HCMV-seropositive and one as seronegative.

The sample comprised CD4+ T cells sorted from blood. The rearrangement links TRBV30 to TRBJ2-1; 7 nucleotides align to TRBD2. This clonotype was sampled from a young woman in good health. The CDR3 DNA follows: TGTGCCTGGAGCCCCACGCGGAGCGGGGTCACTAGTGAGCAGTTCTTC. Translation gives CAWSPTRSGVTSEQFF. The variable domain in full, completed from reference TRBV30 and TRBJ2-1, reads SQTIHQWPATLVQPVGSPLSLECTVEGTSNPNLYWYRQAAGRGLQLLFYSVGIGQISSEVPQNLSASRPQDRQFILSSKKLLLSDSGFYLCAWSPTRSGVTSEQFFGPGTRLTVL.